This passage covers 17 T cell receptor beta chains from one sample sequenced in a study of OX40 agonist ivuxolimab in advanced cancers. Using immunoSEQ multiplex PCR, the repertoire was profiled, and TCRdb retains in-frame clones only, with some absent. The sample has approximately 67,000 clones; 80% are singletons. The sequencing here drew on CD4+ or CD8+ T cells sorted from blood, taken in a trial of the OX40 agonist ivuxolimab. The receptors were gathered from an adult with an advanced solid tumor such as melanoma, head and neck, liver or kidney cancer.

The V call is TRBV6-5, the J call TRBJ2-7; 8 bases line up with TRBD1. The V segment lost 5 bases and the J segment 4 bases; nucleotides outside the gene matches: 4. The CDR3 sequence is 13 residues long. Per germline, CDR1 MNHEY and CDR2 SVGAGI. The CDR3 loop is CASSPRTGYEQYV. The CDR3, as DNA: TGTGCCAGCAGTCCCCGGACAGGGTACGAGCAGTACGTC.

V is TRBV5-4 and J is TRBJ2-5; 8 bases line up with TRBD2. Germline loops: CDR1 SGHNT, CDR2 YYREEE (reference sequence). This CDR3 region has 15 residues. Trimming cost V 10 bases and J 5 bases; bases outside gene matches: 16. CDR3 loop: CAAAGSGGRAETQYF. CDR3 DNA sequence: TGTGCCGCCGCCGGTTCGGGAGGGCGCGCGGAGACCCAGTACTTC. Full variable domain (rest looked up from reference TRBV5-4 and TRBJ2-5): ETGVTQSPTHLIKTRGQQVTLRCSSQSGHNTVSWYQQALGQGPQFIFQYYREEENGRGNFPPRFSGLQFPNYSSELNVNALELDDSALYLCAAAGSGGRAETQYFGPGTRLLVL.

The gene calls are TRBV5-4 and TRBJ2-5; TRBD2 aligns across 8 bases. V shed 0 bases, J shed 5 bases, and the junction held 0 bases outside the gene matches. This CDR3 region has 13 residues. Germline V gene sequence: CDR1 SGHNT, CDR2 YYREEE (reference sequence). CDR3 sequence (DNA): TGTGCCAGCAGCTTGGGACTAGCGGAGACCCAGTACTTC. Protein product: CASSLGLAETQYF.

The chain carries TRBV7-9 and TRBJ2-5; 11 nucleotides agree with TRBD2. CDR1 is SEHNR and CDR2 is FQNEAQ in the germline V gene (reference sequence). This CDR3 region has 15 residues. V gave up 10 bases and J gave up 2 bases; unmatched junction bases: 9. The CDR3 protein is CATRQGLAVQETQYF. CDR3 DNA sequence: TGTGCCACAAGACAGGGACTAGCGGTGCAAGAGACCCAGTACTTC.

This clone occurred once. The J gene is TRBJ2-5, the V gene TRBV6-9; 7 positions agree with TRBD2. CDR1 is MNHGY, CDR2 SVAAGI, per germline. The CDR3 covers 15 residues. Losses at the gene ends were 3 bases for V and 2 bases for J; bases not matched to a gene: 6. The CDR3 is CASSYSLAVQETQYF. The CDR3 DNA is TGTGCCAGCAGTTACTCGCTAGCGGTACAAGAGACCCAGTACTTC.

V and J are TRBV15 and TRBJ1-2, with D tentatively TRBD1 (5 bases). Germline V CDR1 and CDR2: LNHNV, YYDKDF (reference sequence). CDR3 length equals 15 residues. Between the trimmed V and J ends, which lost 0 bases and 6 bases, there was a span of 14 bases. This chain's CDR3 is CATSRDPGRLDGYTF. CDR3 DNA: TGTGCCACCAGCAGAGATCCGGGGCGCCTTGATGGCTACACCTTC.

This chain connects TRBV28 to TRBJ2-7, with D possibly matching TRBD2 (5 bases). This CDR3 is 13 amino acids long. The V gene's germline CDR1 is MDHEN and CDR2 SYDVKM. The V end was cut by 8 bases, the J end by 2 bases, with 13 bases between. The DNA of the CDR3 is TGTGCCAGCGTGAGGAGGACCCCCTACGAGCAGTACTTC. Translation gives CASVRRTPYEQYF.

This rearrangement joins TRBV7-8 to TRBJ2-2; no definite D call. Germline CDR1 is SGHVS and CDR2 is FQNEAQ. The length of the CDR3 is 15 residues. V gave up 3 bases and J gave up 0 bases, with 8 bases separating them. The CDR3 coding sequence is TGTGCCAGCAGCTTGCGTGGGGCGAACACCGGGGAGCTGTTTTTT. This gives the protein CASSLRGANTGELFF.

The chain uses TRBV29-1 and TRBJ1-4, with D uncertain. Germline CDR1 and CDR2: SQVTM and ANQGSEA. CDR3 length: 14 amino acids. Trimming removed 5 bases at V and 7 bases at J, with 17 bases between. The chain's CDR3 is CSVSTGPMGEKLFF. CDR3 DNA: TGCAGCGTTTCGACTGGTCCGATGGGTGAAAAACTGTTTTTT.

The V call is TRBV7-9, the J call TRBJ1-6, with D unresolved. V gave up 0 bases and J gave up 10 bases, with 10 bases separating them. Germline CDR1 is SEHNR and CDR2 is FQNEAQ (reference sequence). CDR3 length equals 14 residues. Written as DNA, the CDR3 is TGTGCCAGCAGCTTAGCGGTGGGGAACTCACCCCTCCACTTT. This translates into CASSLAVGNSPLHF. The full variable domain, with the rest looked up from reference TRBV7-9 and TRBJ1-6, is DTGVSQNPRHKITKRGQNVTFRCDPISEHNRLYWYRQTLGQGPEFLTYFQNEAQLEKSRLLSDRFSAERPKGSFSTLEIQRTEQGDSAMYLCASSLAVGNSPLHFGNGTRLTVT.

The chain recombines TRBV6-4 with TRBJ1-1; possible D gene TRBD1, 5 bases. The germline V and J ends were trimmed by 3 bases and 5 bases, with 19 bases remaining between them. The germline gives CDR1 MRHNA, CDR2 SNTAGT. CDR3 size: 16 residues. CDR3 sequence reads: CASSERGDGANTEAFF. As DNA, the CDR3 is TGTGCCAGCAGTGAAAGGGGCGACGGAGCGAATACTGAAGCTTTCTTT.

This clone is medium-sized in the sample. The CDR3 DNA reads TGTGCCAGTAGTCCTTGGGCACAGGGTGATCAGCCCCAGCATTTT. Translation gives CASSPWAQGDQPQHF. The chain links TRBV19 to TRBJ1-5; D may be TRBD1 (6 bases). V was pared by 5 bases and J by 5 bases, with 16 bases between. The germline V gene has CDR1 LNHDA and CDR2 SQIVND (reference sequence). The CDR3 covers 15 residues.

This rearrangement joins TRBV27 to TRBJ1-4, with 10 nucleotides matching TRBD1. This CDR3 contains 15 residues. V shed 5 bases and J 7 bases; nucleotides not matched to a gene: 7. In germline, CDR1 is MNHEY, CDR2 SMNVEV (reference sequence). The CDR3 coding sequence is TGTGCCAGCAGTCCTAGACAGGGGGCGGGTGAAAAACTGTTTTTT. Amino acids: CASSPRQGAGEKLFF.

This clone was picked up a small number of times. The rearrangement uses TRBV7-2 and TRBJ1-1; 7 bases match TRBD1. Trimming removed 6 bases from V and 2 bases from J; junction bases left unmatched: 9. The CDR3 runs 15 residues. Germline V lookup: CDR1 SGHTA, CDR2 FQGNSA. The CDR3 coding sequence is TGTGCCAGCAGGTTCGCCGGGACAGCCAACACTGAAGCTTTCTTT. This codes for CASRFAGTANTEAFF.

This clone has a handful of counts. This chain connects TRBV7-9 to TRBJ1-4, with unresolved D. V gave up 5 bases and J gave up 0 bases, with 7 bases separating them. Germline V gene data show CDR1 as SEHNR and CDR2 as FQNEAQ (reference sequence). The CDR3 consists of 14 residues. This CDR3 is CASSRASTNEKLFF. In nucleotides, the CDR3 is TGTGCCAGCAGCCGCGCTTCAACTAATGAAAAACTGTTTTTT.

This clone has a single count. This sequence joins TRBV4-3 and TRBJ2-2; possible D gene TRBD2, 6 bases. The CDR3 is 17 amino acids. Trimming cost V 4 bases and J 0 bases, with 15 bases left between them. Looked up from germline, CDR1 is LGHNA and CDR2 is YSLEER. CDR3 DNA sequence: TGCGCCAGCAGCCCAGACTGGGTAGCGGCGAACACCGGGGAGCTGTTTTTT. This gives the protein CASSPDWVAANTGELFF.

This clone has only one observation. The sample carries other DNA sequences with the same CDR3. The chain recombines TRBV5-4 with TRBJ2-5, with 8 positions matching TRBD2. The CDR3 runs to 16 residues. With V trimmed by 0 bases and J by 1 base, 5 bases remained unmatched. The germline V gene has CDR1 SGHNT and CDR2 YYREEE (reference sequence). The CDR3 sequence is CASSLGAGGPQETQYF. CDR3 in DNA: TGTGCCAGCAGCTTGGGGGCGGGAGGCCCCCAAGAGACCCAGTACTTC.